This T cell receptor beta chain was captured by sequencing in a study of blood T cells in healthy people across ages. CDR1 and CDR2 (germline): MDHEN, SYDVKM. The CDR3 contains 15 residues. A sample-barcoded 5' primer and a J-beta primer mix were used in a second PCR of roughly 7 to 11 cycles. TCRdb re-called the 5' RACE reads through MiXCR, storing one row per CDR3 protein. Among 650,000 to 800,000 distinct CDR3 sequences listed, about 51% were seen once. The sample taken for sequencing was blood. This TCR was sampled from an elderly woman in good health. The chain is built from TRBV28 and TRBJ2-4; D tentatively fits TRBD1 or TRBD2 (5 bases each). The DNA end is more similar to TRBJ2-7, so the J call may be wrong. DNA of the CDR3: TGTGCCAGCAGTTTTCCCCCCACAGGCGGGTACGAGCAGTACTTC. The encoded protein is CASSFPPTGGYEQYF.